Detailed here is one T cell receptor beta chain. Its antigen remains unidentified. This entry comes from a study of identical twins. Points from the study as a whole: Analyses of zero insertions could, in part, be confounded by invariant MAIT and iNKT cells. A lower insertion count was a feature of abundant cord blood beta clonotypes, with no such feature in memory repertoires.

The authors used template switching to add a universal primer site and gave cDNA unique molecular identifiers. MiXCR, applied by TCRdb to the 5' RACE reads, yields one record per CDR3 protein. The top ten hold around 1.5% of the sample, which has about 920,000 distinct CDR3 sequences, about 12% seen once. Germline V lookup: CDR1 SGHAT, CDR2 FQNNGV. The CDR3 spans 18 residues. Trimming stripped 0 bases from V and 6 bases from J, with 24 bases between. Separately, the same data were catalogued under a study of yellow fever vaccine responses in identical twins.

The chain has TRBV11-2 and TRBJ2-7; TRBD1 might be the D (5 bases). Sequencing used PBMCs. The source is a young woman in good health. CDR3 sequence (DNA): TGTGCCAGCAGCTTAGATCTGGACACTATGTTATGGGGAAGCGAGCAGTACTTC. It codes for CASSLDLDTMLWGSEQYF.